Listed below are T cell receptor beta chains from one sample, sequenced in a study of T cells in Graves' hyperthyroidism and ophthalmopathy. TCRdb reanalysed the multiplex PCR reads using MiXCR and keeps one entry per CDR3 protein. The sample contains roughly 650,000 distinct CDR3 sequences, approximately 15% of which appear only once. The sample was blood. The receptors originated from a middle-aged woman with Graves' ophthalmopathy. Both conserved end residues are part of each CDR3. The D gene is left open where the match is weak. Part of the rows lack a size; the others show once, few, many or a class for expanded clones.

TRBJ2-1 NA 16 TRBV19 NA CASSTLRGSSYNEQFF TGTGCCAGTAGTACCCTCAGAGGAAGCTCCTACAATGAGCAGTTCTTC
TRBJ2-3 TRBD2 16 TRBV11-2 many CASSLDLAASTDTQYF TGTGCCAGCAGCTTAGACCTAGCGGCGAGCACAGATACGCAGTATTTT
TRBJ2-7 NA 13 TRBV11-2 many CASSHGGGGEQYF TGTGCCAGCAGCCACGGGGGAGGTGGTGAGCAGTACTTC
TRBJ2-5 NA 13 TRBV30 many CAWNLGPQETQYF TGTGCCTGGAATCTGGGCCCCCAAGAGACCCAGTACTTC
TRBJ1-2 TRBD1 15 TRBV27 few CASRDTGTGVYGYTF TGTGCCAGCAGAGACACCGGGACAGGCGTCTATGGCTACACCTTC
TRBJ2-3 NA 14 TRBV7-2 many CASSAWAHTDTQYF TGTGCCAGCAGCGCATGGGCCCACACAGATACGCAGTATTTT
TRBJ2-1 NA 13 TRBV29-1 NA CSVEDPRHNEQFF TGCAGCGTTGAAGATCCTCGTCACAATGAGCAGTTCTTC
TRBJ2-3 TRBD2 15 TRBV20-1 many CSATGAGGRTDTQYF TGCAGTGCTACCGGAGCGGGGGGCCGCACAGATACGCAGTATTTT
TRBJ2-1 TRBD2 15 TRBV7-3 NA CASSGIAGGLDEQFF TGTGCCAGCAGTGGAATAGCGGGGGGGCTGGATGAGCAGTTCTTC
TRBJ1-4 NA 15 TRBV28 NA CASLGRGADNEKLFF TGTGCCAGCCTCGGTAGGGGGGCGGATAATGAAAAACTGTTTTTT
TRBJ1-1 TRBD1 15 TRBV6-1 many CASSLVGQGNTEAFF TGTGCCAGCAGTTTGGTGGGACAGGGGAACACTGAAGCTTTCTTT
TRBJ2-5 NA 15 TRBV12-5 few CASGLVMGPKETQYF TGTGCTAGTGGTTTGGTTATGGGCCCCAAAGAGACCCAGTACTTC
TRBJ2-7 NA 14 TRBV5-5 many CASSLAGHTHEQYF TGTGCCAGCAGCTTGGCCGGTCACACTCACGAGCAGTACTTC
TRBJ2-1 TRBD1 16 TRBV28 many CASNDRGNPSYNEQFF TGTGCCAGCAACGACAGGGGGAATCCCTCCTACAATGAGCAGTTCTTC
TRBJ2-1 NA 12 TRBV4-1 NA CASSQGESEQFF TGCGCCAGCAGCCAGGGGGAGTCGGAGCAGTTCTTC
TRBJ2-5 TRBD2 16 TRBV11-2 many CASSPRLAGVQETQYF TGTGCCAGCAGCCCTAGACTAGCGGGGGTACAAGAGACCCAGTACTTC
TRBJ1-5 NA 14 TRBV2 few CASMIYYSNQPQHF TGTGCCAGCATGATTTATTATAGCAATCAGCCCCAGCATTTT
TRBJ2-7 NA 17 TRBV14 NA CASSQDSAAGTENEQYF TGTGCCAGCAGCCAAGATTCCGCGGCAGGGACCGAGAACGAGCAGTACTTC
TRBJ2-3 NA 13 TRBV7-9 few CASSLRVADTQYF TGTGCCAGCAGCCTCAGGGTTGCAGATACGCAGTATTTT
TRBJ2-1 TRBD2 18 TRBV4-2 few CASSQAEPGTSVSFEQFF TGTGCCAGCAGCCAAGCAGAACCCGGGACTAGTGTTTCTTTTGAGCAGTTCTTC
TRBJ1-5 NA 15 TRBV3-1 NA CASSQGAGINLPQHF TGTGCCAGCAGCCAAGGCGCAGGGATCAATCTGCCCCAGCATTTT
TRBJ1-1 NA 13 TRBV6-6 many CASSYRVGTEAFF TGTGCCAGCAGTTACCGGGTTGGAACTGAAGCTTTCTTT
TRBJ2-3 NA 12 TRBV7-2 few CASSSRGNTQYF TGTGCCAGCAGCTCGAGGGGCAATACGCAGTATTTT